One T cell receptor (beta chain) is described in this entry. Its antigen is currently not known. There are no base qualities to consult, and no much larger clone falls within one base. Trimming costs V 4 bases and J 6 bases, and their ends lie 9 bases apart. Measured from the cysteine to the phenylalanine, the CDR3 is 12 residues long. This entry keeps only the CDR3 DNA: 36 bases, framed from base 1. Based on the germline V gene, the CDR1 and CDR2 sequences are SGHRS and YFSETQ. This specimen belongs to a study of blood T cell repertoires in COVID-19 (dated by TCRdb to between 2020 and 2021). About the investigation overall: Samples covering the acute and convalescent phases of COVID-19 were provided by collaborators in the United States, Italy and Spain. The material from the prospective study consisted of cDNA or gDNA derived from T cells, B-cell-depleted T cells, or PBMCs. Deeply sampled blood TCRbeta repertoires from subjects exposed to, actively infected with, or recovered from COVID-19 were included in the dataset. A freely available public database, intended as a resource for researchers studying the immune response to SARS-CoV-2, is where the repertoires were released. Samples came from the ongoing ImmuneRACE study (first 160 participants) plus 1,254 subjects from 6 global collaborators. The sample metadata nearly always contained a de-identified subject ID, COVID-19 status, age in years and sex. Where available, HLA class I and class II types were taken from metadata supplied by the sample provider and were not determined by assay-based typing.

Collaborating institutions collected whole blood in K2EDTA tubes following their own protocols. For TCRbeta analysis, collaborator samples were shipped as frozen whole blood, as isolated PBMCs, or as DNA extracted from either sample type. Overall study outcomes, separate from this receptor: The quantity of clinical and demographic metadata differed by source and by participant and was supplied without curation.

The immunoSEQ Assay, a bias-controlled multiplex PCR, was used to amplify TCRbeta CDR3 regions from genomic DNA. Per the original workflow: The number of nucleated cells in each sample was estimated by amplification of reference gene primers within the assay. To quantify the absolute abundance of each unique TCRbeta CDR3 rearrangement, sequence reads were collapsed and filtered. For each sample, productive Simpson clonality was calculated as the square root of Simpson's diversity index over productive rearrangements. Sourced from immuneACCESS, this table was stored by TCRdb with only in-frame sequences that have V and J called. A share of the clones is absent; for the studies checked, an unresolved V gene accounts for under half, and the remainder has no known explanation. V and J calls and clone size are as listed in that table; D and trimming were resolved from the DNA. In all, the sample holds around 70,000 clones, and about 92% of those were seen once. The ten largest clones represent approximately 1.4% of the sample.

The sequence is built from TRBV5-1 and TRBJ2-3, with the D segment identity uncertain. The clonotype originates from a man in his forties or fifties with acute or convalescent COVID-19. Material: peripheral blood. This receptor has the CDR3 CASSQDRDTQYF. The nucleotide sequence reads as follows: TGCGCCAGCAGCCAGGATAGGGATACGCAGTATTTT.